These 30 T cell receptor beta chains originate from one sample sequenced in a study of blood T cell repertoires in COVID-19. Assay: immunoSEQ multiplex PCR; the TCRdb copy retains only in-frame clones and omits some. The sample lists more than 65,000 clones, roughly four fifths seen once, with about 7.4% in the top ten. The sequenced sample consisted of peripheral blood. Receptor source: a human donor in a cohort sampled during active COVID-19.

The sample holds one count of this clone. This sequence joins TRBV29-1 and TRBJ2-2; possibly TRBD1 for D (6 bases). Trimming pared 4 bases from V and 5 bases from J, leaving 17 bases between. The CDR3 is made up of 15 amino acids. Looked up from germline, CDR1 is SQVTM and CDR2 is ANQGSEA. CDR3 nucleotides: TGCAGCGTTGTGACCGGACAGCGTTGGACCGGGGAGCTGTTTTTT. This codes for CSVVTGQRWTGELFF.

The rearrangement uses TRBV6-5 and TRBJ1-1; D is perhaps TRBD1 (6 bases). The germline V gene encodes CDR1 MNHEY and CDR2 SVGAGI. V was clipped by 4 bases and J by 1 base, with 13 bases between them. CDR3 size: 15 residues. CDR3 residues: CASSSKTGTNTEAFF. DNA for the CDR3: TGTGCCAGCAGTTCCAAGACAGGCACGAACACTGAAGCTTTCTTT.

This clone occurred a few times. The chain uses TRBV5-4 and TRBJ1-3; 11 nucleotides line up with TRBD1. Germline loops: CDR1 SGHNT, CDR2 YYREEE (reference sequence). Trimming took 4 bases from V and 1 from J; bases not matched to a gene: 7. This CDR3 has 17 residues. CDR3 sequence: CASSVRTGGASGNTIYF. The CDR3, as DNA: TGTGCCAGCAGCGTGAGGACAGGGGGCGCGTCTGGAAACACCATATATTTT.

J is TRBJ1-5 and V is TRBV9; TRBD1 matches 7 bases. Trimming at V came to 3 bases and at J to 7 bases, leaving 7 bases not matched to a gene. The length of the CDR3 is 14 residues. CDR1 is SGDLS and CDR2 is YYNGEE in the germline V gene. This CDR3 reads CASSGQGEGQPQHF. CDR3 nucleotide sequence: TGTGCCAGCAGCGGACAGGGTGAGGGGCAGCCCCAGCATTTT.

The chain is built from TRBV4-3 and TRBJ2-7; 7 nucleotides align to TRBD1. The germline V gene encodes CDR1 LGHNA and CDR2 YSLEER. The CDR3 is 13 amino acids. Trimming removed 0 bases from V and 5 bases from J; junction bases left unmatched: 1. The CDR3 nucleotides are TGCGCCAGCAGCCAAGAACAGGGGCACGAGCAGTACTTC. It yields the protein CASSQEQGHEQYF.

The V gene is TRBV5-1, the J gene TRBJ2-7; 8 positions match TRBD1. The junction had 10 bases not matched to a gene; V was cut back by 4 bases and J by 4 bases. Germline CDR1 is SGHRS and CDR2 is YFSETQ. The CDR3 extends over 15 amino acids. The CDR3 is CASSASGTGFYEQYF. The CDR3 DNA sequence: TGCGCCAGCAGCGCTTCCGGGACAGGTTTTTACGAGCAGTACTTC.

The V gene is TRBV27, the J gene TRBJ2-5; a weak D match, TRBD2 (7 bases). Trimming removed 2 bases at V and 3 bases at J, with 19 bases between. Germline V gives CDR1 MNHEY, CDR2 SMNVEV (reference sequence). The CDR3 runs to 17 residues. The CDR3 loop reads CASSLRLAGALEETQYF. CDR3 DNA sequence: TGTGCCAGCAGTTTAAGATTGGCGGGGGCCTTGGAAGAGACCCAGTACTTC.

Remarks on this clone: The sample contains more than one DNA sequence encoding this CDR3. This rearrangement joins TRBV12-3 or TRBV12-4 to TRBJ1-1; TRBD1 matches 9 bases. Losses at the gene ends were 5 bases for V and 4 bases for J; bases not matched to a gene: 2. The CDR3 has 13 residues. The DNA for the CDR3 is TGTGCCAGCAGTAAGACAGGGGGCACTGAAGCTTTCTTT. As protein: CASSKTGGTEAFF.

In DNA, the CDR3 is TGTGCCAGCAGCGTAGGGGCGGGGTACGTAGATACGCAGTATTTT. Its protein is CASSVGAGYVDTQYF. The chain carries TRBV9 and TRBJ2-3; maybe TRBD2 (6 bases). The V end was cut by 0 bases, the J end by 5 bases, with 13 bases between. The CDR3 totals 15 residues. From germline, CDR1 is SGDLS and CDR2 YYNGEE.

This chain connects TRBV19 to TRBJ2-3, with D possibly TRBD1 on 6 matching bases. The V and J ends lost 5 bases and 3 bases respectively, with 18 bases between them. Germline V gives CDR1 LNHDA, CDR2 SQIVND (reference sequence). The CDR3 length is 16 residues. The DNA for the CDR3 is TGTGCCAGTAGTGCCCGAGGGGGTTTGGGGACAGATACGCAGTATTTT. The encoded protein is CASSARGGLGTDTQYF. Combining the CDR3 with reference TRBV19 and TRBJ2-3 gives the whole variable domain DGGITQSPKYLFRKEGQNVTLSCEQNLNHDAMYWYRQDPGQGLRLIYYSQIVNDFQKGDIAEGYSVSREKKESFPLTVTSAQKNPTAFYLCASSARGGLGTDTQYFGPGTRLTVL.

V is TRBV5-1 and J is TRBJ1-2; D might be TRBD1 (6 bases). Looked up from germline, CDR1 is SGHRS and CDR2 is YFSETQ. The CDR3 is 14 residues long. Trimming removed 3 bases from V and 7 bases from J, with 16 bases in between. The CDR3 protein is CASSSSLTGSGYTF. CDR3 nucleotide sequence: TGCGCCAGCAGCTCCTCCCTCACAGGGTCTGGCTACACCTTC.

The chain combines TRBV7-3 with TRBJ1-1; D gene unclear. The germline V gene has CDR1 SGHTA and CDR2 FQGTGA. This CDR3 is built from 13 residues. V was clipped by 5 bases and J by 8 bases, with 15 bases between them. In nucleotides, the CDR3 is TGTGCCAGCAGCGCGGGGTACGGCCGGGAAGCTTTCTTT. It is translated as CASSAGYGREAFF. Using reference TRBV7-3 and TRBJ1-1 for the parts outside the CDR3, the full variable domain is GAGVSQTPSNKVTEKGKYVELRCDPISGHTALYWYRQSLGQGPEFLIYFQGTGAADDSGLPNDRFFAVRPEGSVSTLKIQRTERGDSAVYLCASSAGYGREAFFGQGTRLTVV.

The chain uses TRBV29-1 and TRBJ2-1, with D maybe TRBD1 (6 bases). From germline, CDR1 is SQVTM and CDR2 ANQGSEA. Between the trimmed V and J ends, which lost 6 bases and 9 bases, there was a span of 18 bases. The CDR3 has 13 residues. CDR3 coding DNA: TGCAGCGTGTCAGCCGGGACACCGCTTGAGCAGTTCTTC. This sequence encodes CSVSAGTPLEQFF.

The CDR3 DNA reads as TGTGCCAGCAGCCCCACCACTACTTCAGATACGCAGTATTTT. This translates into CASSPTTTSDTQYF. This chain joins TRBV9 and TRBJ2-3; D gene unclear. Germline V CDR1 and CDR2: SGDLS, YYNGEE. V lost 4 bases and J lost 4, with 13 bases in between. The CDR3 sequence is 14 residues long.

The genes are TRBV5-6 and TRBJ2-2; 8 positions match TRBD1. The ends lost 3 bases at V and 3 bases at J; junction bases unmatched: 4. Germline V gene sequence: CDR1 SGHDT, CDR2 YYEEEE. The CDR3 is 15 amino acids. The CDR3 nucleotides are TGTGCCAGCAGCTCGACAGGGGTCGACACCGGGGAGCTGTTTTTT. Residues: CASSSTGVDTGELFF.

The chain couples TRBV7-2 to TRBJ2-5; a possible D gene is TRBD1 (6 bases). V lost 5 bases and J lost 2, with 9 bases in between. This CDR3 spans 13 amino acids. Germline CDR1 SGHTA, CDR2 FQGNSA. CDR3 sequence reads: CASSRTEQETQYF. For the CDR3, the DNA is TGTGCCAGCAGCAGGACAGAACAAGAGACCCAGTACTTC.

The rearrangement joins TRBV10-1 to TRBJ1-1; D unresolved. The CDR3 contains 13 residues. Germline-derived CDR1 and CDR2 are WNHNN and SYGVQD (reference sequence). V dropped 8 bases and J dropped 4 bases, with 14 bases sitting between them. DNA of the CDR3: TGCGCCAGCGGGCAGCCAGTTATCACTGAAGCTTTCTTT. This encodes CASGQPVITEAFF.

This clone was seen just once. The V call is TRBV11-2, the J call TRBJ2-5; no clear D. The germline gives CDR1 SGHAT, CDR2 FQNNGV. The CDR3 runs to 12 residues. V was cut by 4 bases and J by 5 bases, with 8 bases left in between. CDR3 nucleotides: TGTGCCAGCAGCTCGTACGGGGAGACCCAGTACTTC. The encoded protein is CASSSYGETQYF.

This chain joins TRBV27 and TRBJ1-4, with TRBD1 identical over 7 bases. J lost 7 bases, V lost 2 bases, and 16 bases had no gene match. Germline CDR1 is MNHEY and CDR2 is SMNVEV (reference sequence). This CDR3 comprises 18 residues. The CDR3 DNA reads as TGTGCCAGCAGTTTAAGTTTAGGGGACAGCTTCCTATCTGAAAAACTGTTTTTT. As protein: CASSLSLGDSFLSEKLFF.

The table lists this clone with a few counts. The chain employs TRBV7-6 and TRBJ2-6; tentative D call: TRBD2 (6 bases). The CDR3 sequence is 15 residues long. V lost 1 base and J 2 bases, leaving 6 bases between the germline ends. Germline V gene data show CDR1 as SGHVS and CDR2 as FNYEAQ. This CDR3 reads CASSLGGTGANVLTF. CDR3 bases: TGTGCCAGCAGCTTAGGCGGGACTGGGGCCAACGTCCTGACTTTC.

V and J are TRBV6-6 and TRBJ2-3; 9 positions agree with TRBD2. The CDR3 sequence is 12 residues long. Germline V gene lookup returns CDR1 MNHNY and CDR2 SVGAGI (reference sequence). J was trimmed by 6 bases and V by 8 bases; bases with no gene match: 3. Here the CDR3 reads CASQTSGDTQYF. DNA of the CDR3: TGTGCCAGCCAGACTAGCGGCGATACGCAGTATTTT.

A few counts support this clone. The chain links TRBV3-1 (or the pseudogene TRBV3-2) to TRBJ1-2; 8 bases agree with TRBD1. CDR3 size: 15 residues. The germline V gene has CDR1 LGHDT and CDR2 YNNKEL (reference sequence). The V and J ends lost 4 bases and 4 bases, in that order; junction bases with no gene match: 8. In DNA form, the CDR3 reads TGTGCCAGCAGCCGAACCGGACAGGGCCCCTATGGCTACACCTTC. Encoded protein: CASSRTGQGPYGYTF.

The chain joins TRBV2 to TRBJ2-6; D not resolved. CDR1 SNHLY and CDR2 FYNNEI come from the germline V gene. Trimming shortened V by 2 bases and J by 0 bases, and 8 bases separated the two germline ends. CDR3 length: 16 residues. CDR3 nucleotide sequence: TGTGCCAGCAGTGAATTGAGAAACTCTGGGGCCAACGTCCTGACTTTC. Encoded protein: CASSELRNSGANVLTF.

This chain uses TRBV29-1 with TRBJ2-1; D gene unclear. V was pared by 4 bases and J by 0 bases, with 10 bases between. The germline V gene has CDR1 SQVTM and CDR2 ANQGSEA. CDR3 size: 14 residues. CDR3 sequence reads: CSVGGRSSYNEQFF. CDR3 DNA sequence: TGCAGCGTTGGTGGGCGCAGCTCCTACAATGAGCAGTTCTTC.

The chain recombines TRBV24-1 with TRBJ1-2; TRBD1 is a possible D gene (5 bases). Between the trimmed V and J ends, which lost 2 bases and 8 bases, there was a span of 8 bases. CDR3 size: 12 residues. Germline V gives CDR1 KGHDR, CDR2 SFDVKD. The CDR3 bases are TGTGCCACCAGTGATTCAGGGTTCGGCTACACCTTC. Translating gives CATSDSGFGYTF.

The V gene is TRBV6-5, the J gene TRBJ2-7, with unresolved D. CDR1 is MNHEY and CDR2 is SVGAGI in the germline V gene. The CDR3 contains 11 residues. V was cut by 3 bases and J by 3 bases, with 3 bases left in between. CDR3 coding DNA: TGTGCCAGCAGTTATCACTACGAGCAGTACTTC. This sequence encodes CASSYHYEQYF.

The CDR3 sequence: CATSREVLRNTEAFF. CDR3 coding DNA: TGTGCCACCAGCAGAGAAGTTTTGAGGAACACTGAAGCTTTCTTT. This chain connects TRBV15 to TRBJ1-1; D is unclear. Germline assignment: CDR1 LNHNV and CDR2 YYDKDF (reference sequence). V was cut by 0 bases and J by 1 base, with 9 bases left in between. This CDR3 is built from 15 residues.

This chain joins TRBV6-6 and TRBJ1-1; D perhaps matches TRBD1 (5 bases). The CDR3 consists of 15 residues. The V end was cut by 0 bases, the J end by 5 bases, with 13 bases between. CDR1 and CDR2 from the germline V gene are MNHNY and SVGAGI (reference sequence). The CDR3 nucleotides read TGTGCCAGCAGTTACTCCAAGACAGTCCTAACTGAAGCTTTCTTT. Protein product: CASSYSKTVLTEAFF.

The chain joins TRBV2 to TRBJ2-1; D unclear. CDR1 SNHLY and CDR2 FYNNEI come from the germline V gene. The CDR3 totals 11 residues. V was clipped by 4 bases and J by 7 bases, with 5 bases between them. The CDR3 is CASSVANEQFF. Written as DNA, the CDR3 is TGTGCCAGCAGTGTTGCGAATGAGCAGTTCTTC.

The genes are TRBV6-2 or TRBV6-3 and TRBJ2-7; 7 bases are a match to TRBD2. The CDR3 is 13 amino acids. V was pared by 4 bases and J by 4 bases, with 4 bases of the junction left unmatched. Per germline, CDR1 MNHEY and CDR2 SVGEGT. CDR3 sequence: CASSLRGYYEQYF. The CDR3 DNA is TGTGCCAGCAGTTTGCGGGGGTATTACGAGCAGTACTTC.